This T cell receptor (beta chain) was captured by sequencing in a study of T-cell reconstitution after alpha-beta-depleted transplantation in children. Whole-study findings and limits: Reported findings indicate that, about two months after transplant, alpha-beta T cells came from several hundred expanded clones, which were derived from non-depleted graft cells. One year after transplant, T-cell counts and diversity came mostly from newly produced T cells. Elevated TCRbeta diversity at day 60 was traced, in some patients, to surviving recipient T cells and thymic progenitors.

This clonotype was recorded many times. The antigen is not known. The CDR3 has 13 amino acids. V lost 1 base, J lost 4 bases, and 10 bases lay in between. Germline CDR1 DFQATT, CDR2 SNEGSKA (reference sequence). Using unique molecular identifiers, the investigators prepared the TCRbeta library. Via MiXCR, TCRdb re-called the PCR reads, giving one row per CDR3 protein. The sample holds approximately 490,000 distinct CDR3 sequences, about 10% seen once. Sequencing was performed on PBMCs, taken before TCRalphabeta/CD19-depleted stem cell transplant. The sequence was collected from a child between 2 and 9 years old with inherited bone marrow failure, due to receive a stem cell transplant. This rearrangement joins TRBV20-1 to TRBJ2-5; D gene ambiguous. The CDR3 DNA sequence: TGCAGTGCTAGAGTCCGAGTAACAGAGACCCAGTACTTC. This gives the protein CSARVRVTETQYF.